The source of this TCR beta chain is a study of T cells after yellow fever vaccination. Study results and caveats: Boosting was followed by the reappearance of most primary-vaccination clones (roughly 95% CD4, around 86% CD8).

In TCRdb, the 5' RACE reads were re-called with MiXCR into one record per CDR3 protein. Here the sample spans around 300,000 distinct CDR3 sequences, over 10% being singletons. This CDR3 is 15 amino acids long. Germline V lookup: CDR1 LNHDA, CDR2 SQIVND (reference sequence). The V gene lost 7 bases and the J gene lost 8 bases, with 21 bases spanning the gap. In its sample, this clonotype was seen many times. Its antigen is unidentified. V gene TRBV19 combines with J gene TRBJ2-1, with TRBD2 as a possible D gene (6 bases). The source of this sequence is a man aged 25-45 years who received the YFV17D yellow fever vaccine. The sample was CD4+ T cells sorted from PBMCs, taken 45 days after the yellow fever booster vaccination. The CDR3 DNA follows: TGTGCCAGTAACCAGGGAAAGCAGAGGAGGGATGAGCAGTTCTTC. Amino acid sequence: CASNQGKQRRDEQFF.